A selection of T cell receptor beta chains follows, all from one sample in a study of T cell repertoires in cytomegalovirus infection. From the reads, TCRdb called clonotypes with MiXCR, one entry per CDR3 protein. The table records approximately 550,000 distinct CDR3 sequences, 16% of them present only once. The specimen sequenced was CD8+ T cells from PBMCs. These receptors originate from a human donor in good health (CMV status not recorded). Some clones in this sample may be carry-over from other donors' samples. Each CDR3 is given with its conserved first and last residue. The D gene is left open where the match is weak. Clone size is shown for a subset of rows, as once, few, many or a class of expanded clone.

J gene	V gene	clone size	D gene	CDR3 length	CDR3 DNA	CDR3 protein
TRBJ1-6	TRBV28	many	TRBD1	14	TGTGCCAGCACCCGGGACAGGGATTATTCACCCCTCCACTTT	CASTRDRDYSPLHF
TRBJ2-7	TRBV7-9	many	TRBD1	15	TGTGCCAGCAGCCCCCGGGACAGGGGGCCGGACGAGCAGTACTTC	CASSPRDRGPDEQYF
TRBJ2-7	TRBV6-5	many	TRBD1	14	TGTGCCAGCAGTTACCTACAGGGGCCCTACGAGCAGTACTTC	CASSYLQGPYEQYF
TRBJ2-1	TRBV10-3	many	.	15	TGTGCCATCACTAGTCGCCTCGGCGGGAACAATGAGCAGTTCTTC	CAITSRLGGNNEQFF
TRBJ1-5	TRBV25-1	.	.	14	TGTGCCAGCAGTGAAAGAAGCGGCAATCAGCCCCAGCATTTT	CASSERSGNQPQHF
TRBJ2-1	TRBV19	many	.	12	TGTGCCAGTAGTAGATCCTACAATGAGCAGTTCTTC	CASSRSYNEQFF
TRBJ1-1	TRBV4-1	.	.	15	TGCGCCAGCAGCCAAGACAGGGGAGTAGAGACTGAAGCTTTCTTT	CASSQDRGVETEAFF
TRBJ2-3	TRBV28	.	.	15	TGTGCCAGCAGTCCCACCGGGCTAGCAGTAGATACGCAGTATTTT	CASSPTGLAVDTQYF
TRBJ1-2	TRBV28	many	TRBD1	17	TGTGCCAGCAGTTTATTGTACCTACCCGGGACAGGGGTTGGCTACACCTTC	CASSLLYLPGTGVGYTF
TRBJ1-2	TRBV6-5	.	.	15	TGTGCCAGCAGTTACTCGATTCGGGGGGCGGATGGCTACACCTTC	CASSYSIRGADGYTF
TRBJ2-1	TRBV4-1	.	TRBD2	16	TGCGCCAGCAGCCCTCGGGAGGGTAGGGCCCACAATGAGCAGTTCTTC	CASSPREGRAHNEQFF
TRBJ2-1	TRBV2	.	TRBD1	14	TGTGCCAGCCACCAGGGGACAGCCTTAGGTGAGCAGTTCTTC	CASHQGTALGEQFF
TRBJ1-5	TRBV6-1	few	.	16	TGTGCCAGCAGTGACCCCGGGGGGGATAGCAATCAGCCCCAGCATTTT	CASSDPGGDSNQPQHF
TRBJ2-7	TRBV6-1	many	.	14	TGTGCCAGCAGGGATCAGGGGAATCCCTACGAGCAGTACTTC	CASRDQGNPYEQYF
TRBJ2-1	TRBV7-2	many	TRBD1	16	TGTGCCAGCAGCTTAAGAGAGACAGGGTCCGACAATGAGCAGTTCTTC	CASSLRETGSDNEQFF
TRBJ2-7	TRBV27	many	.	15	TGTGCCAGCAGTTTTCTGGGAGACGGATCCTACGAGCAGTACTTC	CASSFLGDGSYEQYF
TRBJ2-7	TRBV20-1	few	TRBD2	13	TGCAGTGCTGGACTAGCGGGAGCGTCCGAGCAGTACTTC	CSAGLAGASEQYF
TRBJ2-3	TRBV10-3	many	TRBD2	15	TGTGCCATCAGGGCAACCGGGACTAGGTTTGATACGCAGTATTTT	CAIRATGTRFDTQYF
TRBJ2-6	TRBV5-6	many	.	16	TGTGCCAGCAGCTTGGACGGGGGGCCTGGGGCCAACGTCCTGACTTTC	CASSLDGGPGANVLTF
TRBJ2-5	TRBV27	many	TRBD2	14	TGTGCCAGCAGTTTCTCGCGGGGGGGCGAGACCCAGTACTTC	CASSFSRGGETQYF
TRBJ1-5	TRBV7-8	many	TRBD1	15	TGTGCCAGCAGCCGGGACAGGTTTAGCAATCAGCCCCAGCATTTT	CASSRDRFSNQPQHF
TRBJ2-7	TRBV27	few	TRBD1	14	TGTGCCAGCAGTGATTTGACAGGGGCCTACGAGCAGTACTTC	CASSDLTGAYEQYF
TRBJ1-2	TRBV12-5	many	TRBD1	15	TGTGCTAGTGGTGGCCGGGACAGGGAAAGCTATGGCTACACCTTC	CASGGRDRESYGYTF
TRBJ2-5	TRBV5-6	few	TRBD2	17	TGTGCCAGCAGCTTGGGACTAGCAATTCCTTTTCAAGAGACCCAGTACTTC	CASSLGLAIPFQETQYF
TRBJ2-7	TRBV12-5	many	.	14	TGTGCTAGTGGTTTGTATTTCCGGACCATTAAGCAGTACTTC	CASGLYFRTIKQYF
TRBJ1-2	TRBV12-3/TRBV12-4	.	TRBD1	17	TGTGCCAGCAGTCACTGGACAGGGGGCGCGGCTAACTATGGCTACACCTTC	CASSHWTGGAANYGYTF
TRBJ2-2	TRBV10-3	few	.	13	TGTGCCATCAGGACCCTGAACACCGGGGAGCTGTTTTTT	CAIRTLNTGELFF
TRBJ2-7	TRBV7-8	many	.	14	TGTGCCAGCAGCTTGGGGGGTTGGACCTACGAGCAGTACTTC	CASSLGGWTYEQYF
TRBJ1-2	TRBV27	many	TRBD1	16	TGTGCCAGCAGTTTATCGATGGGACAGATTAACTATGGCTACACCTTC	CASSLSMGQINYGYTF
TRBJ2-2	TRBV20-1	few	.	17	TGCAGTGCTCGGCTACGGGTTCGAACACGCTACACCGGGGAGCTGTTTTTT	CSARLRVRTRYTGELFF
TRBJ1-2	TRBV9	once	.	13	TGTGCCAGCAGCGGTACGGCTCCTCCGGGCTACACCTTC	CASSGTAPPGYTF
TRBJ2-3	TRBV5-4	few	TRBD1	16	TGTGCCAGCAGCTTGGCCGACAGGGTTAGCACAGATACGCAGTATTTT	CASSLADRVSTDTQYF
TRBJ2-7	TRBV13	.	.	14	TGTGCCAGCACCTCGGTCGACAGTCTATACGAGCAGTACTTC	CASTSVDSLYEQYF
TRBJ2-3	TRBV3-1	few	TRBD2	17	TGTGCCAGCAGCCAAGAGGTAGCGGGGCTTCGCACAGATACGCAGTATTTT	CASSQEVAGLRTDTQYF